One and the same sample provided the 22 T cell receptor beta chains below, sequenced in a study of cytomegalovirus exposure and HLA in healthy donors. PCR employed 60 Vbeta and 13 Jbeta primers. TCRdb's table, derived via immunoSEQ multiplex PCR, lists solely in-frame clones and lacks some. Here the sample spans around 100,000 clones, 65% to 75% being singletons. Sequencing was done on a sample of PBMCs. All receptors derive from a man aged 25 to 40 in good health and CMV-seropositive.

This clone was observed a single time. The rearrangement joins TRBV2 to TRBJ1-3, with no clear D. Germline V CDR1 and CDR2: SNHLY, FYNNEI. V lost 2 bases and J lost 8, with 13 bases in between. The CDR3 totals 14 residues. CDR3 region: CASSERALGDTIYF. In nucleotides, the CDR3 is TGTGCCAGCAGTGAAAGGGCATTGGGAGACACCATATATTTT.

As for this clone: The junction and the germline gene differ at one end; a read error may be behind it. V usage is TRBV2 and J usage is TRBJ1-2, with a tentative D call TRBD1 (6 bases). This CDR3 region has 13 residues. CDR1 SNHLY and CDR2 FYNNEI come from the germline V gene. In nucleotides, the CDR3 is TGTGCCAGCAGGCCGGACAGTAACTATGGCTACCCCTTC. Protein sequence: CASRPDSNYGYPF.

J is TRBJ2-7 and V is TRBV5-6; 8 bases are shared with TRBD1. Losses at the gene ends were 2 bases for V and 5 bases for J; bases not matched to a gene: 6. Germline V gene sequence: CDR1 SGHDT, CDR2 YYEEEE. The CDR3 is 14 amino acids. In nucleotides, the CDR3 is TGTGCCAGCAGCTTCCGGACAGGGTTCCACGAGCAGTACTTC. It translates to CASSFRTGFHEQYF.

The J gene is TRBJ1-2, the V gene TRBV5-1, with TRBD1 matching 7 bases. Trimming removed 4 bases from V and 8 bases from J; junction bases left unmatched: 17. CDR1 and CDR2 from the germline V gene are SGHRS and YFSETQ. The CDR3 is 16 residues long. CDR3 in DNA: TGCGCCAGCAGCCCCGGACCTACAGCACAGGGGAACGGCTACACCTTC. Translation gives CASSPGPTAQGNGYTF.

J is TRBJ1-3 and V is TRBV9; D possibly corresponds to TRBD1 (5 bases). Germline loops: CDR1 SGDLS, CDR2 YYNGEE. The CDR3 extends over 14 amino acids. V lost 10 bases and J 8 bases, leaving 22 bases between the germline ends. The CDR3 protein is CAAGPAAVGDTIYF. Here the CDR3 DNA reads TGTGCCGCCGGCCCGGCGGCAGTAGGGGACACCATATATTTT.

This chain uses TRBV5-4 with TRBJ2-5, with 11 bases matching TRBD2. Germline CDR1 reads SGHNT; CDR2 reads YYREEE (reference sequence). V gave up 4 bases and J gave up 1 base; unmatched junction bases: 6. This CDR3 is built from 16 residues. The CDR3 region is CASSTGTSGLQETQYF. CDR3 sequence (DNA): TGTGCCAGCAGCACTGGGACTAGCGGCCTCCAAGAGACCCAGTACTTC.

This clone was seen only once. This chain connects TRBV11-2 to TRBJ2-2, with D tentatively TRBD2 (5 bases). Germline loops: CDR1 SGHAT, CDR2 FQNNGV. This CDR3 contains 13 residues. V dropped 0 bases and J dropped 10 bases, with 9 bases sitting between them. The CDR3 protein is CASSLDTGEELFF. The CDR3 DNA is TGTGCCAGCAGCTTAGATACCGGGGAGGAGCTGTTTTTT.

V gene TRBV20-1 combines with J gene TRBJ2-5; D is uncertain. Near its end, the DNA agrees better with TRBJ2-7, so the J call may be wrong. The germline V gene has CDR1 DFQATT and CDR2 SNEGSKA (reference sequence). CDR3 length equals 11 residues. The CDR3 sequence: CSARGAYEQYF. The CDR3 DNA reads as TGCAGTGCTAGAGGCGCCTACGAGCAGTACTTC.

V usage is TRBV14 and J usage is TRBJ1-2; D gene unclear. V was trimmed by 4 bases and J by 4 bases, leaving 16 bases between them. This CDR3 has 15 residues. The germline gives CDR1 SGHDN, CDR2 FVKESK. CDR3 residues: CASSPFRNTVYGYTF. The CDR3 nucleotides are TGTGCCAGCAGCCCGTTCCGAAACACCGTCTATGGCTACACCTTC.

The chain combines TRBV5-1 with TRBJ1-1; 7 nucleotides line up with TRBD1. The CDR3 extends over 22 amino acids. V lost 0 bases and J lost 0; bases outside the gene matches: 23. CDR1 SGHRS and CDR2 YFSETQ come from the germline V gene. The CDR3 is CASSLAIFTGDLIGSLNTEAFF. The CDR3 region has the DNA TGCGCCAGCAGCTTGGCCATTTTTACAGGGGACCTCATTGGATCCTTGAACACTGAAGCTTTCTTT. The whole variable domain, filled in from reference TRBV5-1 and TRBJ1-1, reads KAGVTQTPRYLIKTRGQQVTLSCSPISGHRSVSWYQQTPGQGLQFLFEYFSETQRNKGNFPGRFSGRQFSNSRSEMNVSTLELGDSALYLCASSLAIFTGDLIGSLNTEAFFGQGTRLTVV.

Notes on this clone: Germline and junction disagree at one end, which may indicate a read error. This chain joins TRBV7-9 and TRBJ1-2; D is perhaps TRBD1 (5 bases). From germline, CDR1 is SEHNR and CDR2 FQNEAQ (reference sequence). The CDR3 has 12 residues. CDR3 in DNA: TGTTCCAGCGCGAGGGGAGGTTACGGCTACACCTTC. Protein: CSSARGGYGYTF.

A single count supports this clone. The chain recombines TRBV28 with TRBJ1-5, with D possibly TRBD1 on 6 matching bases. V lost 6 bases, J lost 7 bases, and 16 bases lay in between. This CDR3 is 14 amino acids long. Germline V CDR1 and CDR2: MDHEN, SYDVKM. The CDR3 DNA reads TGTGCCAGCAGAGCCCAGGGGTTGGGCCAGCCCCAGCATTTT. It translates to CASRAQGLGQPQHF.

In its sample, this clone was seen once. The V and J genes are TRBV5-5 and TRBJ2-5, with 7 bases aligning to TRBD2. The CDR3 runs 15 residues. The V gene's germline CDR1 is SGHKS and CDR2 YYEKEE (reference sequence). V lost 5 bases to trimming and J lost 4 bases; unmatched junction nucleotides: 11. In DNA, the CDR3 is TGTGCCAGCAGTCGACTGGGGGGGAGTGGAGAGACCCAGTACTTC. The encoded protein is CASSRLGGSGETQYF.

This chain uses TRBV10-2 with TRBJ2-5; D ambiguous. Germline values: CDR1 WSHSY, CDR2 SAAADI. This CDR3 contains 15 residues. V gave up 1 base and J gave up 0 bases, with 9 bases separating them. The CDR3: CASSELWRYQETQYF. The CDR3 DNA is TGCGCCAGCAGTGAGTTGTGGCGGTACCAAGAGACCCAGTACTTC.

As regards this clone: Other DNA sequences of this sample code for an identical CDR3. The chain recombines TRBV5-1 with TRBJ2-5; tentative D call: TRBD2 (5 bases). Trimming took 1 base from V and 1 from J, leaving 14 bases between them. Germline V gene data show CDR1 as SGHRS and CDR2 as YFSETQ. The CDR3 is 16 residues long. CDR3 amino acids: CASSLSGVSVQETQYF. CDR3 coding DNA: TGCGCCAGCAGCTTGTCCGGGGTCTCGGTCCAAGAGACCCAGTACTTC.

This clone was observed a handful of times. The CDR3 bases are TGTGCCAGTAGTATACAACAGGGGGCGGTCACTGAAGCTTTCTTT. This sequence encodes CASSIQQGAVTEAFF. J is TRBJ1-1 and V is TRBV19; 9 bases match TRBD1. The germline CDR1 and CDR2 sequences are LNHDA and SQIVND (reference sequence). The CDR3 is 15 residues long. The V and J ends lost 2 bases and 4 bases, in that order; junction bases with no gene match: 5.

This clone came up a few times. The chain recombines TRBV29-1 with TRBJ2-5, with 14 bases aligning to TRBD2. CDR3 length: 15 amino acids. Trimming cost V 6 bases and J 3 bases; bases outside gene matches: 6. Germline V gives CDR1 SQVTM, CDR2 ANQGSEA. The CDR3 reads CSVERTSGGKETQYF. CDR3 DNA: TGCAGCGTGGAAAGGACTAGCGGGGGGAAAGAGACCCAGTACTTC.

The CDR3 nucleotides read TGTGCCAGAAGCGTGGGGCGGGACAGGGGGTTAGGAGCCCAGTACTTC. Protein: CARSVGRDRGLGAQYF. The V and J genes are TRBV5-3 and TRBJ2-5; 11 positions match TRBD1. TRBV5-3 has ORF status, its function being uncertain. The V segment lost 4 bases and the J segment 9 bases; nucleotides outside the gene matches: 14. CDR3 length: 16 residues.

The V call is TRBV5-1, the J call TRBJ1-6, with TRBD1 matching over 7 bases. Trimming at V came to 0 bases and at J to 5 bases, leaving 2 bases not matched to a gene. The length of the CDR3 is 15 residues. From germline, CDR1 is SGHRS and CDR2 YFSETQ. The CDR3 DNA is TGCGCCAGCAGCTTGGGGACAGGCAATAATTCACCCCTCCACTTT. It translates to CASSLGTGNNSPLHF.

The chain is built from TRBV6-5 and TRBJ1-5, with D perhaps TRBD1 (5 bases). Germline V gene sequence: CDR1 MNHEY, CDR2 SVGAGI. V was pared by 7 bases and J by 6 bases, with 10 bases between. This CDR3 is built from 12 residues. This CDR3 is CASTPGIQPQHF. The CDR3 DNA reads TGTGCCAGCACCCCAGGGATTCAGCCCCAGCATTTT.

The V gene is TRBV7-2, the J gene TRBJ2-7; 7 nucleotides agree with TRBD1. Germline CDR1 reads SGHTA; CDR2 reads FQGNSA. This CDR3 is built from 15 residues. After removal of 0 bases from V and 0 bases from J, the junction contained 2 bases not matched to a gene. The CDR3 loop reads CASSLAGGFSYEQYF. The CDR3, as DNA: TGTGCCAGCAGCTTAGCAGGGGGCTTCTCCTACGAGCAGTACTTC. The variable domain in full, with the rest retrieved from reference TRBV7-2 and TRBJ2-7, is GAGVSQSPSNKVTEKGKDVELRCDPISGHTALYWYRQSLGQGLEFLIYFQGNSAPDKSGLPSDRFSAERTGGSVSTLTIQRTQQEDSAVYLCASSLAGGFSYEQYFGPGTRLTVT.

CDR3: CASDDRFSYEQYF. The CDR3 DNA is TGTGCTAGTGATGACAGGTTCTCCTACGAGCAGTACTTC. The chain combines TRBV12-5 with TRBJ2-7; perhaps TRBD1 as D (6 bases). V was cut by 7 bases and J by 0 bases, with 10 bases left in between. The V gene's germline CDR1 is LGHNT and CDR2 FRNRAP. The CDR3 length is 13 residues.